A single TCR beta chain is shown here with its context. The sample is drawn from a study of monozygotic twins with inflammatory bowel disease. CDR3 size: 14 residues. Germline V lookup: CDR1 DFQATT, CDR2 SNEGSKA (reference sequence). TCRdb re-called the 5' RACE reads, yielding one record per CDR3 amino acid sequence without DNA. This sample's table reports roughly 150,000 distinct CDR3 sequences. Sequencing was carried out using blood. The TCR sequence derives from a human donor with ulcerative colitis or Crohn's disease, or a healthy co-twin of an affected twin (not recorded which). The J gene is TRBJ1-5, the V gene TRBV20-1; TCRdb selects TRBD1, and the lack of DNA leaves this call unchecked. This CDR3 reads CSARDFRDDQPQHF.